This T cell receptor (beta chain) was captured in a study of glioma-infiltrating T cells after dendritic cell vaccination. None of the glioblastoma patients had an isocitrate dehydrogenase mutation. A note on this clone: Its antigen is not known.

Primers: 60 V beta forward and 13 J beta reverse. Sequencing used immunoSEQ multiplex PCR; TCRdb keeps in-frame clones, though not all of them. The data show about 82,000 clones, around nine tenths seen once. Notes on the study in general: Longer survival after dendritic cell vaccination followed higher pretreatment TIL content. No direct clonality-survival link was found; a diverse polyclonal response may matter.

Germline-derived CDR1 and CDR2 are LNHDA and SQIVND (reference sequence). V shed 0 bases and J shed 6 bases, with 15 bases lying between them. The CDR3 is 15 amino acids. Sequences were derived from blood, sampled before dendritic cell vaccination. The TCR sequence derives from a human donor with glioblastoma. V usage is TRBV19 and J usage is TRBJ2-7; D might be TRBD2 (6 bases). CDR3 sequence: CASSIDLGGRGEQYF. CDR3 in DNA: TGTGCCAGTAGTATAGATCTCGGAGGGCGCGGCGAGCAGTACTTC.